A selection of T cell receptor beta chains follows, all from one sample in a study of blood T cells in healthy people across ages. TCRdb analysed the 5' RACE reads with MiXCR anew, one entry per CDR3 protein. The sample consists of fewer than 1.5 million distinct CDR3 sequences, 40% to 50% of them appearing once. Specimen: blood. Every receptor here comes from a woman aged 18-30 years in good health. CDR3s include the opening cysteine and the closing phenylalanine or tryptophan. The D gene is left open where the match is weak. Not every row has a clone size; where given, it reads once, few, many or a size class.

J gene: TRBJ1-1
CDR3 length: 12
clone size: NA
D gene: NA
V gene: TRBV20-1
CDR3 DNA: TGCAGTGCTACTTCAGGGATGCCTGAAGCTTTCTTT
CDR3 protein: CSATSGMPEAFF

J gene: TRBJ1-5
CDR3 length: 19
clone size: NA
D gene: TRBD1
V gene: TRBV25-1
CDR3 DNA: TGTGCCAGCAGTGATCGGACCTACAGGGGGACTAGCATGGTCGATACGCAGCATTTT
CDR3 protein: CASSDRTYRGTSMVDTQHF

J gene: TRBJ2-7
CDR3 length: 13
clone size: NA
D gene: NA
V gene: TRBV28
CDR3 DNA: TGTGCCAGCAGTTTCAGGGAACCCCACGAGCAGTACTTC
CDR3 protein: CASSFREPHEQYF

J gene: TRBJ2-1
CDR3 length: 11
clone size: NA
D gene: TRBD2
V gene: TRBV5-6
CDR3 DNA: TGTGCCAGCAGCTGGGGGGGGACGGAGTTCTTC
CDR3 protein: CASSWGGTEFF

J gene: TRBJ2-7
CDR3 length: 15
clone size: few
D gene: TRBD2
V gene: TRBV20-1
CDR3 DNA: TGCAGTGCTAGACCGAGACTAGCGGGAGTCTACGAGCAGTACTTC
CDR3 protein: CSARPRLAGVYEQYF

J gene: TRBJ2-7
CDR3 length: 19
clone size: NA
D gene: NA
V gene: TRBV5-1
CDR3 DNA: TGCGCCAGCAGTCCAGGAGCGGCCCAACTCCACTCGAGGAACTACGAGCAGTACTTC
CDR3 protein: CASSPGAAQLHSRNYEQYF

J gene: TRBJ1-1
CDR3 length: 16
clone size: NA
D gene: NA
V gene: TRBV4-2
CDR3 DNA: TGTGCCAGCAGCCAAGAGGAGGGGGGGACTTCCACTGAAGCTTTCTTT
CDR3 protein: CASSQEEGGTSTEAFF

J gene: TRBJ1-6
CDR3 length: 15
clone size: NA
D gene: NA
V gene: TRBV3-1
CDR3 DNA: TGTGCCAGCAGCCAAGCCGGGACGCGGAATTCACCCCTCCACTTT
CDR3 protein: CASSQAGTRNSPLHF

J gene: TRBJ2-5
CDR3 length: 14
clone size: few
D gene: NA
V gene: TRBV4-1
CDR3 DNA: TGCGCCAGCAGTGTACGGGCTCAAGAAGAGACCCAGTACTTC
CDR3 protein: CASSVRAQEETQYF

J gene: TRBJ2-7
CDR3 length: 17
clone size: NA
D gene: TRBD2
V gene: TRBV7-2
CDR3 DNA: TGTGCCAGCAGCTTTCTAGGGGCAAGCGGGATACCCTACGAGCAGTACTTC
CDR3 protein: CASSFLGASGIPYEQYF

J gene: TRBJ2-1
CDR3 length: 18
clone size: few
D gene: TRBD2
V gene: TRBV28
CDR3 DNA: TGTGCCAGCAGTGAGTGGCTAGCGGGGGGTCTTAGCTACAATGAGCAGTTCTTC
CDR3 protein: CASSEWLAGGLSYNEQFF

J gene: TRBJ2-3
CDR3 length: 12
clone size: NA
D gene: NA
V gene: TRBV2
CDR3 DNA: TGTGCCAGCAGTGAGACTTCGGCTACGCAGTATTTT
CDR3 protein: CASSETSATQYF

J gene: TRBJ2-7
CDR3 length: 15
clone size: NA
D gene: TRBD2
V gene: TRBV20-1
CDR3 DNA: TGCAGTGCTAGGAGCGGGGCCGGGGTGATCTACGAGCAGTACTTC
CDR3 protein: CSARSGAGVIYEQYF

J gene: TRBJ2-1
CDR3 length: 16
clone size: few
D gene: NA
V gene: TRBV7-9
CDR3 DNA: TGTGCCAGCAGACCCTTCGGCGCGGGGTCTATGGATGAGCAGTTCTTC
CDR3 protein: CASRPFGAGSMDEQFF

J gene: TRBJ2-5
CDR3 length: 14
clone size: few
D gene: TRBD2
V gene: TRBV5-1
CDR3 DNA: TGCGCCAGCAGCTCAACAGCGGGAGGAGAGACCCAGTACTTC
CDR3 protein: CASSSTAGGETQYF

J gene: TRBJ1-1
CDR3 length: 14
clone size: NA
D gene: NA
V gene: TRBV20-1
CDR3 DNA: TGCAGTGCTAGAGGCACCAGAGTGAACACTGAAGCTTTCTTT
CDR3 protein: CSARGTRVNTEAFF

J gene: TRBJ1-5
CDR3 length: 11
clone size: once
D gene: NA
V gene: TRBV6-1
CDR3 DNA: TGTGCCAGCAGTGAACTGCAGCCCCAGCATTTT
CDR3 protein: CASSELQPQHF

J gene: TRBJ1-1
CDR3 length: 13
clone size: NA
D gene: NA
V gene: TRBV20-1
CDR3 DNA: TGCAGTGCTACTGCAGGGTTTAGAACTGAAGCTTTCTTT
CDR3 protein: CSATAGFRTEAFF

J gene: TRBJ2-7
CDR3 length: 13
clone size: NA
D gene: NA
V gene: TRBV29-1
CDR3 DNA: TGCAGAGTTGACTGGGGGACACCAGAAACCCAGTACTTC
CDR3 protein: CRVDWGTPETQYF

J gene: TRBJ2-7
CDR3 length: 18
clone size: NA
D gene: TRBD2
V gene: TRBV28
CDR3 DNA: TGTGCCAGCAGTTTAGCCTTTCGGGGGGGTAGTGGCTACAATGAGCAGTACTTC
CDR3 protein: CASSLAFRGGSGYNEQYF

J gene: TRBJ2-7
CDR3 length: 15
clone size: many
D gene: NA
V gene: TRBV20-1
CDR3 DNA: TGCAGTGCTCCGACGCTGATTAGGGGCTCCTACGAGCAGTACTTC
CDR3 protein: CSAPTLIRGSYEQYF

J gene: TRBJ1-1
CDR3 length: 15
clone size: NA
D gene: NA
V gene: TRBV3-1
CDR3 DNA: TGTGCCAGCAGCCAAGATCGTACGCGGCCCCAGGACGGTTTCTTT
CDR3 protein: CASSQDRTRPQDGFF

J gene: TRBJ1-1
CDR3 length: 16
clone size: NA
D gene: TRBD1
V gene: TRBV3-1
CDR3 DNA: TGTGCCAGCAGCCGGACAGGGGGACGAATGAACACTGAAGCTTTCTTT
CDR3 protein: CASSRTGGRMNTEAFF

J gene: TRBJ2-5
CDR3 length: 13
clone size: few
D gene: NA
V gene: TRBV7-2
CDR3 DNA: TGTGCCAGCAGCAGAATAGCGCAAGAGACCCAGTACTTC
CDR3 protein: CASSRIAQETQYF

J gene: TRBJ1-1
CDR3 length: 14
clone size: NA
D gene: NA
V gene: TRBV6-6
CDR3 DNA: TGTGCCAGCAGGATAGCAGGGTTGAACACTGAAGCTTTCTTT
CDR3 protein: CASRIAGLNTEAFF

J gene: TRBJ2-5
CDR3 length: 15
clone size: NA
D gene: NA
V gene: TRBV6-1
CDR3 DNA: TGTGCCAGCAGTGAACTCCCGGGAAAGGGATGGGAGCAGTACTTC
CDR3 protein: CASSELPGKGWEQYF

J gene: TRBJ2-3
CDR3 length: 15
clone size: NA
D gene: TRBD2
V gene: TRBV20-1
CDR3 DNA: TGCAGTGCTCCCGGGACTAGCGGTCGCACAGATGCGCAGTATTTT
CDR3 protein: CSAPGTSGRTDAQYF

J gene: TRBJ1-2
CDR3 length: 14
clone size: NA
D gene: NA
V gene: TRBV6-5
CDR3 DNA: TGTGCCAGCACCTCGACTGGACAGAGCTGGGGCTACACCTTC
CDR3 protein: CASTSTGQSWGYTF

J gene: TRBJ2-3
CDR3 length: 12
clone size: NA
D gene: NA
V gene: TRBV29-1
CDR3 DNA: TGCAGCGTGCGCGGGACAACAGATACGCAGTATTTT
CDR3 protein: CSVRGTTDTQYF

J gene: TRBJ1-2
CDR3 length: 13
clone size: few
D gene: TRBD1
V gene: TRBV29-1
CDR3 DNA: TGCAGCGTTGTTGGGGACAGGGTGGATGGCTACACCTTC
CDR3 protein: CSVVGDRVDGYTF

J gene: TRBJ2-1
CDR3 length: 13
clone size: NA
D gene: TRBD2
V gene: TRBV20-1
CDR3 DNA: TGCAGTGCGGTAGCGGGGGCCTACAATGAGCAGTTCTTC
CDR3 protein: CSAVAGAYNEQFF

J gene: TRBJ2-4
CDR3 length: 14
clone size: NA
D gene: NA
V gene: TRBV27
CDR3 DNA: TGTGCCAGCAGTTCGGGCGCAGTTCCAAACATTCAGTACTTC
CDR3 protein: CASSSGAVPNIQYF

J gene: TRBJ1-1
CDR3 length: 15
clone size: NA
D gene: TRBD1
V gene: TRBV9
CDR3 DNA: TGTGCCAGCAGCGACACCGGGACAGGGCTGACTGAAGCTTTCTTT
CDR3 protein: CASSDTGTGLTEAFF

J gene: TRBJ1-2
CDR3 length: 15
clone size: NA
D gene: NA
V gene: TRBV5-1
CDR3 DNA: TGCGCCAGCAGCTTGGGTCTAGGGGTTTACTATGGCTACACCTTC
CDR3 protein: CASSLGLGVYYGYTF

J gene: TRBJ2-1
CDR3 length: 14
clone size: few
D gene: TRBD2
V gene: TRBV12-3/TRBV12-4
CDR3 DNA: TGTGCCAGCAGTATTAGCGGGACCTACAATGAGCAGTTCTTC
CDR3 protein: CASSISGTYNEQFF

J gene: TRBJ2-2
CDR3 length: 14
clone size: NA
D gene: NA
V gene: TRBV6-5
CDR3 DNA: TGTGCCAGCGCTTCAGGGGTTGGCACCGGGGAGCTGTTTTTT
CDR3 protein: CASASGVGTGELFF

J gene: TRBJ2-5
CDR3 length: 14
clone size: NA
D gene: TRBD2
V gene: TRBV5-1
CDR3 DNA: TGCGCCAGCAGCGGAGGGACTAGACAAGAGACCCAGTACTTC
CDR3 protein: CASSGGTRQETQYF

J gene: TRBJ2-3
CDR3 length: 13
clone size: many
D gene: NA
V gene: TRBV7-2
CDR3 DNA: TGTGCCAGCAGCTTACTTAACACAGATACGCAGTATTTT
CDR3 protein: CASSLLNTDTQYF

J gene: TRBJ1-6
CDR3 length: 18
clone size: once
D gene: NA
V gene: TRBV3-1
CDR3 DNA: TGTGCCAGCAGCCAAGGTGATAGGGGTAGCTCCTATAATTCACCCCTCCACTTT
CDR3 protein: CASSQGDRGSSYNSPLHF

J gene: TRBJ2-3
CDR3 length: 12
clone size: NA
D gene: NA
V gene: TRBV29-1
CDR3 DNA: TGCAGCGCCGGGGCTAGCACAAATACGCAGTATTTT
CDR3 protein: CSAGASTNTQYF

J gene: TRBJ2-3
CDR3 length: 16
clone size: NA
D gene: NA
V gene: TRBV5-1
CDR3 DNA: TGCGCCAGCAGCTTGGAGTTGCGGAGCGGCACAGATACGCAGTATTTT
CDR3 protein: CASSLELRSGTDTQYF

J gene: TRBJ2-5
CDR3 length: 16
clone size: NA
D gene: NA
V gene: TRBV6-5
CDR3 DNA: TGTGCCAGCAGTTACCTGGGCGGGATAAGTGGAAAGACCCAGTACTTC
CDR3 protein: CASSYLGGISGKTQYF

J gene: TRBJ2-7
CDR3 length: 14
clone size: NA
D gene: NA
V gene: TRBV7-9
CDR3 DNA: TGTGCCAGCAGCTTATGGGACCGGAACTACGAGCAGTACTTC
CDR3 protein: CASSLWDRNYEQYF

J gene: TRBJ1-2
CDR3 length: 12
clone size: few
D gene: NA
V gene: TRBV12-5
CDR3 DNA: TGTGCTAGTGGTTTGGGCCTCTATGGCTACACCTTC
CDR3 protein: CASGLGLYGYTF

J gene: TRBJ1-1
CDR3 length: 15
clone size: NA
D gene: NA
V gene: TRBV20-1
CDR3 DNA: TGCAGTGCTAGTCTAACAGATTGGGAGAACACTGAAGCTTTCTTT
CDR3 protein: CSASLTDWENTEAFF

J gene: TRBJ1-3
CDR3 length: 14
clone size: NA
D gene: NA
V gene: TRBV6-5
CDR3 DNA: TGTGCCAGCGGTGGGGCCGGGTCTGGAAACACCATATATTTT
CDR3 protein: CASGGAGSGNTIYF

J gene: TRBJ2-6
CDR3 length: 22
clone size: NA
D gene: NA
V gene: TRBV12-5
CDR3 DNA: TGTGCTAGTGGTTTGGTATTAGGAATGCTGGGGATGCTGAGAGCTGGGGCCAACGTCCTGACTTTC
CDR3 protein: CASGLVLGMLGMLRAGANVLTF

J gene: TRBJ2-7
CDR3 length: 13
clone size: few
D gene: NA
V gene: TRBV6-5
CDR3 DNA: TGTGCCAGCAGTCCGGGGGAGCCCTACGAGCAGTACTTC
CDR3 protein: CASSPGEPYEQYF

J gene: TRBJ1-1
CDR3 length: 14
clone size: NA
D gene: TRBD1
V gene: TRBV2
CDR3 DNA: TGTGCCAGCAAACCGGGACAGGGGTTCACGGAAGCTTTCTTT
CDR3 protein: CASKPGQGFTEAFF

J gene: TRBJ2-1
CDR3 length: 16
clone size: NA
D gene: TRBD2
V gene: TRBV7-2
CDR3 DNA: TGTGCCAGCAGCTTAGTCAGCGGGGTCTCCTACAATGAGCAGTTCTTC
CDR3 protein: CASSLVSGVSYNEQFF

J gene: TRBJ2-7
CDR3 length: 14
clone size: NA
D gene: TRBD1
V gene: TRBV3-1
CDR3 DNA: TGTGCCAGCAGCCTTCCCGGGACAGTCTACGAGCAGTACTTC
CDR3 protein: CASSLPGTVYEQYF

J gene: TRBJ2-1
CDR3 length: 13
clone size: few
D gene: TRBD2
V gene: TRBV7-9
CDR3 DNA: TGTGCCACCGCGGGGGACTGGTACAATGAGCAGTTCTTC
CDR3 protein: CATAGDWYNEQFF

J gene: TRBJ2-3
CDR3 length: 17
clone size: few
D gene: TRBD2
V gene: TRBV5-1
CDR3 DNA: TGCGCCAGCAGCTTGGCCGTTAGCGGGAGGAACACAGATACGCAGTATTTT
CDR3 protein: CASSLAVSGRNTDTQYF

J gene: TRBJ2-7
CDR3 length: 13
clone size: NA
D gene: NA
V gene: TRBV29-1
CDR3 DNA: TGCAGCGTTCATTTAGGCAAAGATTACGAGCAGTACTTC
CDR3 protein: CSVHLGKDYEQYF

J gene: TRBJ1-2
CDR3 length: 15
clone size: few
D gene: TRBD1
V gene: TRBV5-1
CDR3 DNA: TGCGCCAGCAGCTGGGGGACAGGGATTAACTATGGCTACACCTTC
CDR3 protein: CASSWGTGINYGYTF

J gene: TRBJ2-3
CDR3 length: 11
clone size: once
D gene: NA
V gene: TRBV20-1
CDR3 DNA: TGCAGTGCCCTGAACCCAGATACGCAGTATTTT
CDR3 protein: CSALNPDTQYF

J gene: TRBJ2-1
CDR3 length: 13
clone size: once
D gene: NA
V gene: TRBV20-1
CDR3 DNA: TGCAGTGCTAGAGATGGTCCAAAAAGGGAGCAGTTCTTC
CDR3 protein: CSARDGPKREQFF

J gene: TRBJ2-6
CDR3 length: 18
clone size: many
D gene: TRBD2
V gene: TRBV29-1
CDR3 DNA: TGCAGCGTTATGACTCTAGCGGGCCTAAGCTCTGGGGCCAACGTCCTGACTTTC
CDR3 protein: CSVMTLAGLSSGANVLTF

J gene: TRBJ2-7
CDR3 length: 13
clone size: NA
D gene: TRBD1
V gene: TRBV3-1
CDR3 DNA: TGTGCCAGCAGCCCAGTTGACAGGGCAGAGCAGTACTTC
CDR3 protein: CASSPVDRAEQYF

J gene: TRBJ2-3
CDR3 length: 14
clone size: NA
D gene: NA
V gene: TRBV4-1
CDR3 DNA: TGCGCCAGCAGCCAAGTTGGGAGCGCAGATACGCAGTATTTT
CDR3 protein: CASSQVGSADTQYF